Listed here are 3 T cell receptor beta chains from one sample, sequenced in a study of blood T cell repertoires in COVID-19. Method: immunoSEQ multiplex PCR; TCRdb's copy keeps in-frame clones and lacks some. The repertoire includes around 180,000 clones, roughly 84% of them detected once, and about 10% sits in the top ten. The sample consisted of peripheral blood. The receptor set was obtained from a woman aged 80 or over with active or convalescent COVID-19.

The chain combines TRBV28 with TRBJ2-5; TRBD2 aligns across 7 bases. Germline V gene lookup returns CDR1 MDHEN and CDR2 SYDVKM. The V and J ends lost 5 bases and 4 bases, in that order; junction bases with no gene match: 13. This CDR3 is built from 16 residues. The CDR3 bases are TGTGCCAGCAGTATCGCCCGATGGGACTACGGAGAGACCCAGTACTTC. Protein product: CASSIARWDYGETQYF.

This CDR3 reads CASSQDRGQGAFPYTEAFF. Written as DNA, the CDR3 is TGCGCCAGCAGCCAAGATCGAGGGCAGGGGGCTTTTCCGTACACTGAAGCTTTCTTT. J is TRBJ1-1 and V is TRBV4-1; 8 bases match TRBD1. This CDR3 has 19 residues. V lost 0 bases, J lost 3 bases, and 15 bases stayed unmatched. Per the germline V gene, CDR1 is MGHRA and CDR2 is YSYEKL.

V is TRBV15 and J is TRBJ2-2; 14 nucleotides line up with TRBD2. In germline, CDR1 is LNHNV, CDR2 YYDKDF (reference sequence). V was clipped by 5 bases and J by 6 bases; unmatched bases: 5. This CDR3 region has 16 residues. CDR3 protein: CATSEPGLAGAGELFF. CDR3 nucleotides: TGTGCCACCAGCGAGCCGGGACTAGCGGGAGCCGGGGAGCTGTTTTTT.